This T cell receptor beta chain was recovered during a study of blood T cell repertoires in COVID-19. Looking at the study overall: Both acute and convalescent COVID-19 samples were obtained from the United States, Italy and Spain. Sample material is recorded as cDNA or gDNA derived from T cells, B-cell-depleted T cells, or PBMCs.

Study processing details: Nucleated cell counts were estimated from reference gene primer amplification. Generated by immunoSEQ multiplex PCR, the TCRdb table keeps only in-frame clones and is missing some. That table supplies the V and J calls and clone size; D and trimming were determined from the DNA. The table records about 66,000 clones, about 86% of them present only once. This CDR3 has 17 residues. Germline V gene sequence: CDR1 SGDLS, CDR2 YYNGEE. V lost 0 bases and J 0 bases, leaving 13 bases between the germline ends. Sequencing was performed on peripheral blood. V gene TRBV9 combines with J gene TRBJ1-3, with a possible D match to TRBD1 (5 bases). The receptor comes from a man in his fifties with active COVID-19. The CDR3 region is CASSVGPSGRSGNTIYF. The DNA for the CDR3 is TGTGCCAGCAGCGTAGGACCCTCAGGGCGCTCTGGAAACACCATATATTTT.